This section outlines one TCR beta chain sequence together with its context. The antigen is not known. In germline, CDR1 is SGHNT, CDR2 YENEEA. V lost 5 bases, J lost 0 bases, and 10 bases lay in between. The CDR3 runs to 15 residues. This sample was taken from a study of cytomegalovirus exposure and HLA in healthy donors. Study-level findings and limits: Altogether, more than 150 TCR beta chains were recorded as cytomegalovirus-associated. Most TCR sequences proved rare, with some public TCRs found in many donors. Reportedly, cytomegalovirus status was diagnosed with high sensitivity and specificity. Analyzed later, association rates of TCRs varied across HLA loci, with DRB1 most and HLA-C fewest.

Both 60 Vbeta primers and 13 Jbeta primers went into the PCR. TCRdb keeps only in-frame clones here, not all; method: immunoSEQ multiplex PCR. The table records 210,000 or so clones, roughly 85% of them present only once. This TCR came from a man aged 18-30 years in good health and CMV-seronegative. V and J are TRBV11-3 and TRBJ2-2; a possible D gene is TRBD2 (5 bases). Sequenced input: PBMCs. As DNA, the CDR3 is TGTGCCAGCAGCCGCGCGGGTCCGAACACCGGGGAGCTGTTTTTT. This translates into CASSRAGPNTGELFF.